A few counts support the clone carrying this T cell receptor (beta chain). Its antigen remains unidentified. TCRdb's table, derived via immunoSEQ multiplex PCR, lists solely in-frame clones and lacks some. The sample shows a few thousand clones, 14% of them seen only once. This record belongs to a study of tumour-infiltrating T cells in Burkitt lymphoma. About the research overall: This cohort included all epidemiological subtypes of Burkitt lymphoma. Productive clonality predicted overall and progression-free survival. Points from the study as a whole: Many Burkitt lymphoma patients shared several public clonotypes.

Trimming stripped 1 base from V and 2 bases from J, with 9 bases between. The CDR3 contains 15 residues. Germline V lookup: CDR1 MDHEN, CDR2 SYDVKM. V usage is TRBV28 and J usage is TRBJ2-1; D gene ambiguous. The receptor's source is a human donor with Burkitt lymphoma. Sequenced material: tumor tissue. The CDR3 sequence is CASSLLSAAYNEQFF. Here the CDR3 DNA reads TGTGCCAGCAGTTTATTGAGTGCGGCCTACAATGAGCAGTTCTTC.